This T cell receptor (beta chain) comes out of a study of T cell repertoires in cytomegalovirus infection. Study summary: CMV infection and matching HLA type were both indicated by public TCR beta signatures.

Notes on the study in general: Using cumulative public TCR beta family frequency, the authors identified those who carried CMV together with the relevant HLA. Clonotype analysis showed dominance of the ex vivo response by HLA-C-restricted CMV-specific TCR beta clonotypes.

This clonotype has only a few counts. Its specificity is not known. TCRdb analysed the reads with MiXCR anew, one entry per CDR3 protein. Among some 450,000 distinct CDR3 sequences listed, 31% were seen once. Between the trimmed V and J ends, which lost 0 bases and 8 bases, there was a span of 11 bases. The germline V gene has CDR1 SGHRS and CDR2 YFSETQ. This CDR3 is built from 14 residues. The chain combines TRBV5-1 with TRBJ1-4; no clear D gene. Sequenced input: PBMCs. The receptor's source is a human donor in good health (CMV status not recorded). Some clones in this sample may be carry-over from other donors' samples. The CDR3 region is CASSLVGRREKLFF. The CDR3 nucleotides are TGCGCCAGCAGCTTGGTCGGGAGGCGCGAAAAACTGTTTTTT.